A single sample gave rise to the 28 T cell receptor beta chains below, sequenced in a study of T cells in Graves' hyperthyroidism and ophthalmopathy. Template material for amplifying TCR beta CDR3 regions consisted of RNA transcripts. The HTBI primer set served for first-round RT-PCR of the TCR CDR3. TCRdb passed the multiplex PCR reads through MiXCR, listing each CDR3 protein once. The profile shows roughly 740,000 distinct CDR3 sequences, 16% of them singletons. Sequences were obtained from blood. These receptors were collected from a young man with Graves' hyperthyroidism.

This clonotype turned up a few times. V is TRBV28 and J is TRBJ1-2; 8 nucleotides match TRBD1. This CDR3 comprises 12 residues. J gave up 8 bases and V 10 bases, and 9 bases lay outside the gene matches. The germline V gene encodes CDR1 MDHEN and CDR2 SYDVKM. CDR3 sequence (DNA): TGTGCCAACAGGGGGACTGTGGAAGGCTACACCTTC. Translated: CANRGTVEGYTF.

For this clonotype: Just one base apart from a much larger clone, this may be a read error. The chain combines TRBV28 with TRBJ2-3; 7 bases fit TRBD1. This CDR3 region has 13 residues. The germline V gene encodes CDR1 MDHEN and CDR2 SYDVKM. In DNA, the CDR3 is TGTGCCAGCAGTTTTGAGGGGGCAGATATGCAGTATTTT. This encodes CASSFEGADMQYF.

V is TRBV19 and J is TRBJ2-1, with D possibly called TRBD1 or TRBD2 (6 bases each). Germline values: CDR1 LNHDA, CDR2 SQIVND (reference sequence). V dropped 4 bases and J dropped 0 bases, with 10 bases sitting between them. The CDR3 totals 15 residues. The CDR3 nucleotides read TGTGCCAGTAGTAGGAGGGACATCTCCTACAATGAGCAGTTCTTC. This translates into CASSRRDISYNEQFF. Supplemented by reference TRBV19 and TRBJ2-1, the full variable domain reads DGGITQSPKYLFRKEGQNVTLSCEQNLNHDAMYWYRQDPGQGLRLIYYSQIVNDFQKGDIAEGYSVSREKKESFPLTVTSAQKNPTAFYLCASSRRDISYNEQFFGPGTRLTVL.

At least ten counts were recorded for this clonotype. The chain joins TRBV7-8 to TRBJ2-1; no clear D. Germline loops: CDR1 SGHVS, CDR2 FQNEAQ. This CDR3 has 13 amino acids. V was clipped by 1 base and J by 9 bases, with 10 bases between them. CDR3 amino acids: CASSLEAAGEQFF. The CDR3 DNA follows: TGTGCCAGCAGCTTAGAGGCCGCCGGTGAGCAGTTCTTC.

In its sample, this clonotype was seen many times. The V gene is TRBV6-2 or TRBV6-3, the J gene TRBJ1-1; 7 bases match TRBD1. CDR3 length: 13 residues. Germline-derived CDR1 and CDR2 are MNHEY and SVGEGT. The V gene end was trimmed by 2 bases and the J gene end by 7 bases; junction bases not matched to a gene: 4. DNA of the CDR3: TGTGCCAGCAGTTACGGGACAGCGCTTGAAGCTTTCTTT. Amino acid sequence: CASSYGTALEAFF.

This clonotype was counted only a few times. This rearrangement joins TRBV3-1 to TRBJ1-1, with no clear D. The CDR3 spans 13 residues. The V gene's germline CDR1 is LGHDT and CDR2 YNNKEL (reference sequence). Between the trimmed V and J ends, which lost 7 bases and 2 bases, there was a span of 11 bases. CDR3 protein: CASTQDINTEAFF. Here the CDR3 DNA reads TGTGCCAGCACTCAAGATATCAACACTGAAGCTTTCTTT.

V gene TRBV6-2 or TRBV6-3 combines with J gene TRBJ2-2, with 13 nucleotides matching TRBD2. V lost 8 bases to trimming and J lost 6 bases; unmatched junction nucleotides: 3. The CDR3 runs 14 residues. Per the germline V gene, CDR1 is MNHEY and CDR2 is SVGEGT. The DNA of the CDR3 is TGTGCCAGCGCACTAGCGGGAGGGTCCGGGGAGCTGTTTTTT. It codes for CASALAGGSGELFF.

This clonotype showed up many times. The chain uses TRBV3-1 and TRBJ1-2; 10 bases align to TRBD1. The CDR3 is 14 residues long. The germline CDR1 and CDR2 sequences are LGHDT and YNNKEL (reference sequence). Losses at the gene ends were 4 bases for V and 5 bases for J; bases not matched to a gene: 4. The chain's CDR3 is CASSLRDRGYGYTF. In nucleotides, the CDR3 is TGTGCCAGCAGCCTTCGGGACAGGGGATATGGCTACACCTTC.

This clonotype came up a few times. This chain joins TRBV6-2 or TRBV6-3 and TRBJ2-1; D gene ambiguous. Germline lookup yields CDR1 MNHEY and CDR2 SVGEGT. This CDR3 comprises 16 residues. V lost 0 bases, J lost 4 bases, and 13 bases lay in between. The CDR3: CASSYSSSVGYNEQFF. The CDR3 nucleotides are TGTGCCAGCAGTTACTCTTCCAGTGTGGGTTACAATGAGCAGTTCTTC.

This chain's CDR3 is CASSLPGREPQHF. CDR3 DNA sequence: TGTGCCAGCAGTTTACCCGGCCGGGAGCCCCAGCATTTT. The chain uses TRBV28 and TRBJ1-5; D not certain. In germline, CDR1 is MDHEN, CDR2 SYDVKM. V dropped 2 bases and J dropped 8 bases, with 10 bases sitting between them. The CDR3 contains 13 residues. Using reference TRBV28 and TRBJ1-5 for the parts outside the CDR3, the full variable domain is DVKVTQSSRYLVKRTGEKVFLECVQDMDHENMFWYRQDPGLGLRLIYFSYDVKMKEKGDIPEGYSVSREKKERFSLILESASTNQTSMYLCASSLPGREPQHFGDGTRLSIL.

This clonotype was seen at least ten times. The V and J genes are TRBV12-3 or TRBV12-4 and TRBJ1-6, with a weak D call TRBD1 (6 bases). V was pared by 8 bases and J by 10 bases, with 21 bases between. This CDR3 is 15 amino acids long. The CDR3 is CASGSLTGFVSPLHF. CDR3 coding DNA: TGTGCCAGCGGATCGTTGACAGGTTTCGTATCACCCCTCCACTTT.

The chain has TRBV6-1 and TRBJ1-4; no firm D call. Germline V gene data show CDR1 as MNHNS and CDR2 as SASEGT. The CDR3 totals 16 residues. V dropped 8 bases and J dropped 7 bases, with 23 bases sitting between them. CDR3 nucleotide sequence: TGTGCCAGCCTCCCCCACGTGGGCCTGAAAAGTGAAAAACTGTTTTTT. It is translated as CASLPHVGLKSEKLFF.

This clonotype has a count of ten or more. The chain is built from TRBV20-1 and TRBJ2-7; D is possibly TRBD1 (6 bases). Looked up from germline, CDR1 is DFQATT and CDR2 is SNEGSKA (reference sequence). V was pared by 0 bases and J by 5 bases, with 14 bases between. The CDR3 is made up of 14 amino acids. CDR3 region: CSARDPVQGDEQYF. The CDR3, as DNA: TGCAGTGCTAGAGATCCGGTACAGGGAGACGAGCAGTACTTC.

This clonotype was detected a few times. The gene calls are TRBV29-1 and TRBJ2-7; 7 positions agree with TRBD2. The germline gives CDR1 SQVTM, CDR2 ANQGSEA. V was clipped by 2 bases and J by 6 bases; unmatched bases: 10. CDR3 length: 14 residues. This chain's CDR3 is CSVEFGGRSGEQYF. DNA of the CDR3: TGCAGCGTTGAATTTGGCGGGAGATCCGGCGAGCAGTACTTC.

This clonotype has only a few counts. This chain uses TRBV30 with TRBJ2-2, with 10 bases identical to TRBD1. V lost 3 bases and J lost 4; bases outside the gene matches: 8. This CDR3 is 16 amino acids long. Looked up from germline, CDR1 is GTSNPN and CDR2 is SVGIG (reference sequence). CDR3 in DNA: TGTGCCTGGAGGTGGGAGACAGGGGGCAGCACCGGGGAGCTGTTTTTT. Its protein product is CAWRWETGGSTGELFF.

This clonotype has only a few counts. V gene TRBV2 combines with J gene TRBJ2-7, with 7 nucleotides matching TRBD2. Germline trimming cut 6 bases from V and 5 bases from J; bases unmatched to any gene: 10. Per germline, CDR1 SNHLY and CDR2 FYNNEI. The CDR3 contains 14 residues. The CDR3 loop is CASSPLRSGDEQYF. The CDR3 nucleotides read TGTGCCAGCAGCCCCTTGCGGAGCGGGGACGAGCAGTACTTC.

This clonotype was observed a handful of times. The chain combines TRBV7-2 with TRBJ2-2, with D uncertain. From germline, CDR1 is SGHTA and CDR2 FQGNSA. This CDR3 region has 17 residues. The germline V and J ends were trimmed by 6 bases and 2 bases, with 19 bases remaining between them. CDR3 residues: CASRSRSGPENTGELFF. DNA for the CDR3: TGTGCCAGCAGATCGAGATCGGGCCCCGAAAACACCGGGGAGCTGTTTTTT. The full variable domain, in which reference TRBV7-2 and TRBJ2-2 provide the parts outside the CDR3, is GAGVSQSPSNKVTEKGKDVELRCDPISGHTALYWYRQSLGQGLEFLIYFQGNSAPDKSGLPSDRFSAERTGGSVSTLTIQRTQQEDSAVYLCASRSRSGPENTGELFFGEGSRLTVL.

This clonotype appeared a few times. The chain couples TRBV5-1 to TRBJ1-5, with TRBD1 as a possible D gene (5 bases). Germline V lookup: CDR1 SGHRS, CDR2 YFSETQ. CDR3 size: 13 residues. V was pared by 4 bases and J by 5 bases, with 10 bases between. This CDR3 reads CASSVEGHQPQHF. As DNA, the CDR3 is TGCGCCAGCAGCGTAGAGGGACATCAGCCCCAGCATTTT.

The rearrangement uses TRBV14 and TRBJ2-3, with D perhaps matching TRBD2 (5 bases). Trimming removed 1 base at V and 8 bases at J, with 19 bases between. Germline V gene data show CDR1 as SGHDN and CDR2 as FVKESK. CDR3 length equals 16 residues. CDR3 in amino acids: CASSQGQRTITGTQYF. Written as DNA, the CDR3 is TGTGCCAGCAGCCAAGGCCAGCGGACCATCACGGGTACGCAGTATTTT.

Worth noting for this clonotype: It may be a read error: a sequence one base away is much more abundant. This sequence joins TRBV7-6 and TRBJ1-1, with 7 bases aligning to TRBD1. The CDR3 length is 15 residues. The germline gives CDR1 SGHVS, CDR2 FNYEAQ. CDR3 protein: CASSLVRGQGTEVFF. CDR3 nucleotide sequence: TGTGCCAGCAGCTTAGTTAGGGGGCAGGGCACTGAAGTTTTCTTT.

The sample holds a few counts of this clonotype. The chain links TRBV20-1 to TRBJ2-3; D is possibly TRBD2 (5 bases). The CDR3 is 14 residues long. Germline CDR1 and CDR2: DFQATT and SNEGSKA (reference sequence). Between the trimmed V and J ends, which lost 6 bases and 2 bases, there was a span of 15 bases. This CDR3 reads CSALRAGPTDTQYF. CDR3 nucleotides: TGCAGTGCCCTGCGGGCAGGCCCCACAGATACGCAGTATTTT.

The rearrangement uses TRBV6-1 and TRBJ2-7; 11 bases map to TRBD2. The junction had 3 bases not matched to a gene; V was cut back by 3 bases and J by 2 bases. Germline V gene lookup returns CDR1 MNHNS and CDR2 SASEGT. CDR3 length: 15 amino acids. The CDR3 spells CASSDLGLAAYEQYF. The CDR3 bases are TGTGCCAGCAGTGACCTGGGACTAGCGGCCTACGAGCAGTACTTC.

In this sample, this clonotype turned up a few times. The CDR3 sequence: CASSQGTLTYRFF. The CDR3 region has the DNA TGTGCCAGCAGCCAGGGTACTCTTACGTATCGGTTTTTT. The chain couples TRBV3-1 to TRBJ1-4; D gene ambiguous. CDR1 LGHDT and CDR2 YNNKEL come from the germline V gene (reference sequence). CDR3 length equals 13 residues. V was clipped by 3 bases and J by 16 bases, with 18 bases between them. The variable domain in full, with the rest retrieved from reference TRBV3-1 and TRBJ1-4, is DTAVSQTPKYLVTQMGNDKSIKCEQNLGHDTMYWYKQDSKKFLKIMFSYNNKELIINETVPNRFSPKSPDKAHLNLHINSLELGDSAVYFCASSQGTLTYRFFGSGTQLSVL.

This rearrangement joins TRBV4-3 to TRBJ2-1; D is perhaps TRBD1 or TRBD2 (6 bases each). CDR1 and CDR2 from the germline V gene are LGHNA and YSLEER. The CDR3 has 15 amino acids. Between the trimmed V and J ends, which lost 0 bases and 9 bases, there was a span of 15 bases. For the CDR3, the DNA is TGCGCCAGCAGCCAAGATGGGGGGCAGGGACGTGAGCAGTTCTTC. Its protein product is CASSQDGGQGREQFF.

In its sample, this clonotype was seen many times. This chain connects TRBV18 to TRBJ1-5; 7 nucleotides agree with TRBD1. V was pared by 6 bases and J by 7 bases, with 3 bases of the junction left unmatched. Germline-derived CDR1 and CDR2 are KGHSH and LQKENI. The CDR3 sequence is 12 residues long. This chain's CDR3 is CASSAGGQPQHF. The CDR3 DNA reads as TGTGCCAGCTCCGCAGGGGGGCAGCCCCAGCATTTT.

The table lists this clonotype with a few counts. This chain links TRBV10-3 with TRBJ2-7; TRBD2 agrees at 10 bases. The CDR3 totals 17 residues. The V and J ends lost 2 bases and 3 bases, in that order; junction bases with no gene match: 10. Per the germline V gene, CDR1 is ENHRY and CDR2 is SYGVKD. The CDR3 DNA is TGTGCCATCAGTGAGACATCCGGACTAGCGGAAATCTACGAGCAGTACTTC. Amino acid sequence: CAISETSGLAEIYEQYF.

This clonotype was seen ten or more times. This rearrangement joins TRBV12-3 or TRBV12-4 to TRBJ2-5, with 7 bases that match TRBD1. V trimming: 7 bases; J trimming: 4 bases; junction bases outside the gene matches: 6. The CDR3 runs 13 residues. The CDR3 sequence: CASNTQGLETQYF. The CDR3 DNA reads as TGTGCCAGCAATACACAGGGGCTAGAGACCCAGTACTTC.

This clonotype was seen a handful of times. A much larger clone differs from this one at a single base, so this may be a read error. The V gene is TRBV2, the J gene TRBJ2-5, with a possible D match to TRBD1 (5 bases). Per germline, CDR1 SNHLY and CDR2 FYNNEI. CDR3 length: 15 amino acids. V shed 5 bases and J shed 9 bases, with 22 bases lying between them. CDR3 protein: CASSPGHDSFEAQYF. In DNA, the CDR3 is TGTGCCAGCAGTCCCGGGCACGACAGTTTTGAGGCCCAGTACTTC.